What follows describes a single TCR beta chain. These data belong to a study of shared clonotypes between healthy human individuals. Assay: immunoSEQ multiplex PCR; the TCRdb copy retains only in-frame clones and omits some. The sample lists some 2.3 million clones, approximately 95% occurring once. This CDR3 is 15 amino acids long. Trimming took 1 base from V and 3 from J, leaving 13 bases between them. The germline V gene encodes CDR1 SGHDN and CDR2 FVKESK. The gene calls are TRBV14 and TRBJ2-7; D may be TRBD1 (5 bases). Sequencing was performed on naive CD4+ T cells from PBMCs. Subset given: CD45RA+ positively selected. This clonotype originated in a man between 18 and 29 years old in good health. Some clones in this sample may be carry-over from other donors' samples. CDR3 sequence reads: CASSQALGRFYEQYF. CDR3 DNA sequence: TGTGCCAGCAGCCAAGCCTTGGGGCGCTTCTACGAGCAGTACTTC.